The rows below give T cell receptor beta chains drawn from one sample of a study of OX40 agonist ivuxolimab in advanced cancers. This table comes from immunoSEQ multiplex PCR, and its TCRdb copy is limited to in-frame clones, with some not included. The sample lists about 81,000 clones, approximately 90% occurring once. Sequenced here: CD4+ or CD8+ T cells sorted from blood, sampled in a trial of the OX40 agonist ivuxolimab. Receptors originate from an adult with an advanced solid tumor such as melanoma, head and neck, liver or kidney cancer. Both conserved end residues are part of each CDR3. Each record gives: D gene, clone size, V gene, J gene, CDR3 DNA, CDR3 protein. The D gene is left open where the match is weak. Size is stated for part of the rows, as once, few or many counts, or as a class when the clone is expanded.

>TRBD1|.|TRBV6-1|TRBJ1-4
TGTGCCAGCAGTGAGCCGGAACAGGGGAATGAAAAACTGTTTTTT
CASSEPEQGNEKLFF
>.|.|TRBV7-2|TRBJ1-1
TGTGCCAGCAGTCGTAGCAGGGACCGCACTGAAGCTTTCTTT
CASSRSRDRTEAFF
>.|.|TRBV21-1|TRBJ1-5
TGTGCCAGCAGCTGGGGTCAGCCCCAGCATTTT
CASSWGQPQHF
>.|.|TRBV29-1|TRBJ1-2
TGCAGCGTCAGGACCCCCGAGGGTAACTATGGCTACACCTTC
CSVRTPEGNYGYTF
>.|.|TRBV18|TRBJ2-4
TGTGCCAGCTCACGGGACCCGGGGAACATTCAGTACTTC
CASSRDPGNIQYF
>TRBD1|once|TRBV5-6|TRBJ2-5
TGTGCCAGCAGCTTGTTTCAGGGGGCCCAAGAGACCCAGTACTTC
CASSLFQGAQETQYF
>.|.|TRBV18|TRBJ1-1
TGTGCCAGCTCAGGGGTTGTGTTCAAGAACACTGAAGCTTTCTTT
CASSGVVFKNTEAFF
>.|.|TRBV6-6|TRBJ2-5
TGTGCCAGCAGTTACCTGTGGACCCAGTACTTC
CASSYLWTQYF
>.|few|TRBV2|TRBJ1-2
TGTGCCAGCAGTGTCTCGGGGCATGGCTACACCTTC
CASSVSGHGYTF
>.|.|TRBV9|TRBJ1-2
TGTGCCAGCAGCCCCCCCGGGGTCCCCGTCGTCTACACCTTC
CASSPPGVPVVYTF
>.|.|TRBV5-6|TRBJ2-3
TGTGCCAGCAGCCGTCGGCGGGTCACAGATACGCAGTATTTT
CASSRRRVTDTQYF
>.|.|TRBV29-1|TRBJ2-7
TGCAGCGTCGAAGGGGACGGCACTTACGAGCAGTACTTC
CSVEGDGTYEQYF
>.|.|TRBV7-3|TRBJ2-5
TGTGCCAGCAGCCCGACAGGATTACAAGAGACCCAGTACTTC
CASSPTGLQETQYF
>.|.|TRBV6-6|TRBJ1-1
TGTGCCAGCAGTCCACTCATGAACACTGAAGCTTTCTTT
CASSPLMNTEAFF